This T cell receptor beta chain was captured by sequencing in a study of T cell repertoires in cytomegalovirus infection. Study-level background: The authors relied on CMV epitopes, both recently identified HLA-C-restricted and well-studied HLA-B-restricted. In public TCR beta signatures, there were indications of both CMV infection and matching HLA type.

This CDR3 contains 18 residues. Germline trimming cut 2 bases from V and 7 bases from J; bases unmatched to any gene: 13. Germline loops: CDR1 GTSNPN, CDR2 SVGIG (reference sequence). A single record per CDR3 protein comes from TCRdb applying MiXCR to the reads. The repertoire has over 100,000 distinct CDR3 sequences, about 30% of them found once; the top ten carry 80% to 90%. On this clonotype: Its matching antigen is unknown.

Study conclusions and caveats: Summed public TCR beta family frequency identified CMV carriers bearing the relevant HLA. HLA-C-restricted CMV clonotypes gave the most frequent clonotype in two of eight donors.

Sequenced here: CD8+ T cells from cultured PBMCs, sampled from culture after CMV antigen stimulation. This clonotype was obtained from a human donor in good health (CMV status not recorded). Some clones in this sample may be carry-over from other donors' samples. This sequence joins TRBV30 and TRBJ2-2, with TRBD2 identical over 13 bases. The CDR3 here is CAWSWGPTSGGVHGELFF. CDR3 in DNA: TGTGCCTGGAGTTGGGGTCCTACTAGCGGGGGGGTCCACGGGGAGCTGTTTTTT.